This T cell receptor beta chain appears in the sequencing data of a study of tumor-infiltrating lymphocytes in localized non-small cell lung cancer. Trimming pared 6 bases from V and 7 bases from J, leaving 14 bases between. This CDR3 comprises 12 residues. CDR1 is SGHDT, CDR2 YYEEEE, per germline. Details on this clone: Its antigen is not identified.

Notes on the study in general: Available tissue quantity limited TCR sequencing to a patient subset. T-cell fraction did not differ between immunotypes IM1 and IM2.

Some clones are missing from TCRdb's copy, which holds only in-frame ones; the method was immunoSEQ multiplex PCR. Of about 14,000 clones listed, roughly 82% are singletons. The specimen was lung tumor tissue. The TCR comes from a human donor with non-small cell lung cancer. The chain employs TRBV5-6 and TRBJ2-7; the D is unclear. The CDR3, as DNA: TGTGCCAGCACCTCTTGGTCTGGTGAGCAGTACTTC. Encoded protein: CASTSWSGEQYF.